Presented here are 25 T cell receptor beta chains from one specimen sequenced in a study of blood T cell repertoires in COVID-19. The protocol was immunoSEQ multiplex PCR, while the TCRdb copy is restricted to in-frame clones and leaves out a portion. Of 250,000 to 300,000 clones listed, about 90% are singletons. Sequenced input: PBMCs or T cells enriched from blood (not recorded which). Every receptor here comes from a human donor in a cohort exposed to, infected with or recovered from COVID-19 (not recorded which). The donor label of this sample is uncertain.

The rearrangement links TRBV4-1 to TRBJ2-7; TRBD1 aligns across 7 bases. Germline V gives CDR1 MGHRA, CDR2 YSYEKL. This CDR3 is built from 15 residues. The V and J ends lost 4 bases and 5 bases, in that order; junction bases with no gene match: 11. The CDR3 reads CASSRIDRVLDEQYF. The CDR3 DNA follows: TGCGCCAGCAGCCGGATAGACAGGGTGCTCGACGAGCAGTACTTC.

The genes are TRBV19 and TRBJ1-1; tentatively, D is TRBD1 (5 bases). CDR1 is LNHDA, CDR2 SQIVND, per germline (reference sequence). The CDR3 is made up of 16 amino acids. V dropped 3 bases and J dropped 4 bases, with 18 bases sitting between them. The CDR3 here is CASSIPRGGVTTEAFF. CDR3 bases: TGTGCCAGTAGTATCCCACGGGGGGGAGTAACCACTGAAGCTTTCTTT.

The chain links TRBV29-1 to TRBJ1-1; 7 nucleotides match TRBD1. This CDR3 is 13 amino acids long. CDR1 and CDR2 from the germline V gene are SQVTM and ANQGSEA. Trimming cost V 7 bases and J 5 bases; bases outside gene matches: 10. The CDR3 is CSGRTGALTEAFF. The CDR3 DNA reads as TGCAGCGGGAGAACAGGGGCTCTGACTGAAGCTTTCTTT.

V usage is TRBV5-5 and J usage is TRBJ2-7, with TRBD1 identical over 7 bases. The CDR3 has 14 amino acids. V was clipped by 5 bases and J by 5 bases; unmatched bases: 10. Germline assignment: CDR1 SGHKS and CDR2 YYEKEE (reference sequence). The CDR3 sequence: CASSQTGASNEQYF. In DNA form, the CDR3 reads TGTGCCAGCAGTCAAACAGGGGCGTCGAACGAGCAGTACTTC. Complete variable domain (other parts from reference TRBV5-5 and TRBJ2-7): DAGVTQSPTHLIKTRGQQVTLRCSPISGHKSVSWYQQVLGQGPQFIFQYYEKEERGRGNFPDRFSARQFPNYSSELNVNALLLGDSALYLCASSQTGASNEQYFGPGTRLTVT.

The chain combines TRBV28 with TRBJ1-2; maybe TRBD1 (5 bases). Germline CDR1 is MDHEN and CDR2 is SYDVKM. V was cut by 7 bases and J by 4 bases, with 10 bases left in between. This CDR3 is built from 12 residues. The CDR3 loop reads CASKTGSYGYTF. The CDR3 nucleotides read TGTGCCAGCAAAACAGGAAGCTATGGCTACACCTTC.

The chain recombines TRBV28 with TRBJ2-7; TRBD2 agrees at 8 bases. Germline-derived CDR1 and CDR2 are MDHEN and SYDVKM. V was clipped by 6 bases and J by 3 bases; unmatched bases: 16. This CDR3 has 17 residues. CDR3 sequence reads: CASSSRLRGLGHYEQYF. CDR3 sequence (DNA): TGTGCCAGCAGCTCACGGTTAAGGGGACTAGGCCACTACGAGCAGTACTTC.

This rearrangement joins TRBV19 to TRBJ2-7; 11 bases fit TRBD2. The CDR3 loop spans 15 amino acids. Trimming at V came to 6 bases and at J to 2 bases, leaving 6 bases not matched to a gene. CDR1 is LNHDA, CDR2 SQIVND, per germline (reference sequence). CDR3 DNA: TGTGCCAGTAGCGTCGGACTAGCGGGCGCCTACGAGCAGTACTTC. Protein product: CASSVGLAGAYEQYF.

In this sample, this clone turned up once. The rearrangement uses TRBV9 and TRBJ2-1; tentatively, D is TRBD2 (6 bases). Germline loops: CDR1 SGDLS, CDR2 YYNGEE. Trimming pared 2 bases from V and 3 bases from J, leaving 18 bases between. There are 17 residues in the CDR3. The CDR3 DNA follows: TGTGCCAGCAGCGTTTACGACTCGGAGGGTGTCTACAATGAGCAGTTCTTC. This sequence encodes CASSVYDSEGVYNEQFF.

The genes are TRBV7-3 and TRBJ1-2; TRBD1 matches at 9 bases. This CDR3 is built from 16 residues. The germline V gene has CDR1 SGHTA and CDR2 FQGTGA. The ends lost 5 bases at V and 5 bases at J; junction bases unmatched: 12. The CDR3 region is CASSPNPGQGLYGYTF. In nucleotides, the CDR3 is TGTGCCAGCAGCCCGAACCCTGGACAGGGGCTGTATGGCTACACCTTC. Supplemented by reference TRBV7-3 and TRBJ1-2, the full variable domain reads GAGVSQTPSNKVTEKGKYVELRCDPISGHTALYWYRQSLGQGPEFLIYFQGTGAADDSGLPNDRFFAVRPEGSVSTLKIQRTERGDSAVYLCASSPNPGQGLYGYTFGSGTRLTVV.

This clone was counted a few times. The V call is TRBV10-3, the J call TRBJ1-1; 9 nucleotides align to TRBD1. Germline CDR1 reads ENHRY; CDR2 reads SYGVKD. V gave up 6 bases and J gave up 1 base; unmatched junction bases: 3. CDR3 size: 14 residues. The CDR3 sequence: CAIRTGGENTEAFF. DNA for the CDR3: TGTGCCATCAGGACAGGGGGAGAGAACACTGAAGCTTTCTTT.

CDR3 DNA sequence: TGTGCCAACTATGGAACTTCACACTCTGGAAACACCATATATTTT. It codes for CANYGTSHSGNTIYF. The chain joins TRBV27 to TRBJ1-3; D is uncertain. Trimming took 10 bases from V and 0 from J, leaving 16 bases between them. Germline V lookup: CDR1 MNHEY, CDR2 SMNVEV (reference sequence). This CDR3 has 15 amino acids.

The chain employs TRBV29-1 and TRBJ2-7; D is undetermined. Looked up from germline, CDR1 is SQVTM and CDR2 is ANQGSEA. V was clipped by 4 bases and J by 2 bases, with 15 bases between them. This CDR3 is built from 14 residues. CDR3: CSVVAHLIPYEQYF. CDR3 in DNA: TGCAGCGTTGTAGCACACTTAATTCCCTACGAGCAGTACTTC.

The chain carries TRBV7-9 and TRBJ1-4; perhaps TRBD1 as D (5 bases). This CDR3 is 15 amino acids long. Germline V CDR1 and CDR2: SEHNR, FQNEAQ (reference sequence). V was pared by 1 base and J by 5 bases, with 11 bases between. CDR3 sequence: CASSLVVRGNEKLFF. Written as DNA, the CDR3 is TGTGCCAGCAGCTTAGTGGTCCGGGGGAATGAAAAACTGTTTTTT.

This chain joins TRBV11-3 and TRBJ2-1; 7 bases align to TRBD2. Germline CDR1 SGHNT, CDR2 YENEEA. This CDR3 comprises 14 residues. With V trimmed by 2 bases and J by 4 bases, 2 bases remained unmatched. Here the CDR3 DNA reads TGTGCCAGCAGCTTACGCGGGGGTTACAATGAGCAGTTCTTC. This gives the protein CASSLRGGYNEQFF.

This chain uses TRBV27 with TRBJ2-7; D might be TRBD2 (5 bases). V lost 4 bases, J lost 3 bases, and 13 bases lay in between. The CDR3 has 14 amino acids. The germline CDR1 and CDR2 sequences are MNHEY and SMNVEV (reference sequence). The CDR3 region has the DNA TGTGCCAGCAGTTCCGGGATGATAGGCTACGAGCAGTACTTC. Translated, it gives CASSSGMIGYEQYF.

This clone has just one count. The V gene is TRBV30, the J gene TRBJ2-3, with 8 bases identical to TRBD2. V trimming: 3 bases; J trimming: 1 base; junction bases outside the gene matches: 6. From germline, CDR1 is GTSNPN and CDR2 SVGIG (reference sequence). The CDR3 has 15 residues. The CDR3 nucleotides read TGTGCCTGGAGGGCCGGGGGGGGCCGCACAGATACGCAGTATTTT. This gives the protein CAWRAGGGRTDTQYF.

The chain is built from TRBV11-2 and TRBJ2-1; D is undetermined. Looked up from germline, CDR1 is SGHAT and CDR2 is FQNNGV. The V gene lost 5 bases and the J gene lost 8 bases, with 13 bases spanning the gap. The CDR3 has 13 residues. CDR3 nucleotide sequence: TGTGCCAGCAGCCCCCTAAAATTGTATGAGCAGTTCTTC. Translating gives CASSPLKLYEQFF.

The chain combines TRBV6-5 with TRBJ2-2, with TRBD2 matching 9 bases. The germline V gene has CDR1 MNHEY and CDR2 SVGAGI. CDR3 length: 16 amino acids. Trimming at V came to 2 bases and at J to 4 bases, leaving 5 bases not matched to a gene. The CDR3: CASSYLASGATGELFF. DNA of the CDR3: TGTGCCAGCAGTTACCTGGCTAGCGGGGCCACCGGGGAGCTGTTTTTT.

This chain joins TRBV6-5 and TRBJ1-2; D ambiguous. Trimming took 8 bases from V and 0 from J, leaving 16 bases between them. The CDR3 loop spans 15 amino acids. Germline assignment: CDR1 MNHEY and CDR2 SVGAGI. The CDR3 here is CASRLAAAANYGYTF. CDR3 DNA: TGTGCCAGCCGACTTGCGGCAGCCGCTAACTATGGCTACACCTTC.

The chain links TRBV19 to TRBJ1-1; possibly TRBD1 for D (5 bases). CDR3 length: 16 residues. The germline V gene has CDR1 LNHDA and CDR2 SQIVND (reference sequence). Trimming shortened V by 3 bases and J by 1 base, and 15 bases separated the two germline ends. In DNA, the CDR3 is TGTGCCAGTAGTATGGATTTGGTCAGGGCGAACACTGAAGCTTTCTTT. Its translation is CASSMDLVRANTEAFF.

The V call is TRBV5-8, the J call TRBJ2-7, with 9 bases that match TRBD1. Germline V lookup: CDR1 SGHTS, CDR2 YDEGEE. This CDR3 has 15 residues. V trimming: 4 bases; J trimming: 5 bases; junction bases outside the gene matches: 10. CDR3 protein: CASSLTGGGQDEQYF. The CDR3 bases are TGTGCCAGCAGCCTGACAGGGGGAGGGCAAGACGAGCAGTACTTC.

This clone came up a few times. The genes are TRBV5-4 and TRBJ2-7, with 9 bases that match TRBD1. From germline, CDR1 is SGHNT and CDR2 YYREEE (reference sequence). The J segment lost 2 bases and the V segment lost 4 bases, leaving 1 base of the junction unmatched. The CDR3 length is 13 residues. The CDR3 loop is CASSRQGAYEQYF. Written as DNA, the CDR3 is TGTGCCAGCAGCCGACAGGGGGCCTACGAGCAGTACTTC. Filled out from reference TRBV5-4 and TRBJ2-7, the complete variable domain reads ETGVTQSPTHLIKTRGQQVTLRCSSQSGHNTVSWYQQALGQGPQFIFQYYREEENGRGNFPPRFSGLQFPNYSSELNVNALELDDSALYLCASSRQGAYEQYFGPGTRLTVT.

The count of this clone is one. The CDR3 DNA is TGCAGCGTTTCAATAGACAGGGTCTATGGCTACACCTTC. The encoded protein is CSVSIDRVYGYTF. This chain connects TRBV29-1 to TRBJ1-2, with TRBD1 matching over 7 bases. Germline V lookup: CDR1 SQVTM, CDR2 ANQGSEA. CDR3 size: 13 residues. The trim removed 5 bases at V and 4 bases at J, leaving 7 bases unmatched.

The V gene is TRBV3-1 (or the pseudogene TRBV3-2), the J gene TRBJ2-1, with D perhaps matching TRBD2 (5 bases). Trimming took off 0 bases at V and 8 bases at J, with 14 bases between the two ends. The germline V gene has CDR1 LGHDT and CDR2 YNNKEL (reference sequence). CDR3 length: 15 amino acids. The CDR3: CASSQDPASPYEQFF. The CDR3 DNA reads TGTGCCAGCAGCCAAGATCCCGCTAGCCCTTATGAGCAGTTCTTC.

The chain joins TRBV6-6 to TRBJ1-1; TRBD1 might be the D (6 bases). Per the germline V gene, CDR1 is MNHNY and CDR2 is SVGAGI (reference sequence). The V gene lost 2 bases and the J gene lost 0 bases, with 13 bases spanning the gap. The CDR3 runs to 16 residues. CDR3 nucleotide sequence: TGTGCCAGCAGTTACGCGACCGGGACAATGAACACTGAAGCTTTCTTT. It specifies CASSYATGTMNTEAFF.